This T cell receptor beta chain was obtained from a study of T cell responses to AZD1222 COVID-19 vaccine. Germline trimming cut 2 bases from V and 2 bases from J; bases unmatched to any gene: 6. Germline values: CDR1 SGHRS, CDR2 YFSETQ. This CDR3 is 16 amino acids long. Sequencing used immunoSEQ multiplex PCR; TCRdb keeps in-frame clones, though not all of them. The sample lists approximately 270,000 clones; approximately 94% were seen once. The genes are TRBV5-1 and TRBJ2-1; TRBD2 matches 8 bases. Here the sequenced sample was peripheral blood, taken 28 days after the second AZD1222 dose. This receptor was identified in an adult who received the AZD1222 COVID-19 vaccine. The CDR3 reads CASSLNPGGPYNEQFF. The CDR3 DNA follows: TGCGCCAGCAGCTTAAACCCGGGGGGGCCCTACAATGAGCAGTTCTTC. Full variable domain (rest looked up from reference TRBV5-1 and TRBJ2-1): KAGVTQTPRYLIKTRGQQVTLSCSPISGHRSVSWYQQTPGQGLQFLFEYFSETQRNKGNFPGRFSGRQFSNSRSEMNVSTLELGDSALYLCASSLNPGGPYNEQFFGPGTRLTVL.